Described below is a single TCR beta chain sequence and its context. As yet, its antigen is unknown. The data derive from a study of cytomegalovirus exposure and HLA in healthy donors. Looking at the study overall: Inside one of the first data releases sat around 80 million unique TCRs taken from HLA-typed donors. Findings of the study overall: Only CMV serostatus was available as immune exposure information.

The PCR made use of 60 Vbeta and 13 Jbeta primers. The method was immunoSEQ multiplex PCR; TCRdb's version includes in-frame clones alone and lacks a portion of them. The sample lists 100,000 to 150,000 clones, 75% to 85% seen once, with 5.5% to 7% in the top ten. The sequence was obtained from a middle-aged woman in good health and CMV-seropositive. The sequencing input was PBMCs.

The DNA for the CDR3 is TGTGCCAGCAGTTTAAGTCCTAGCGGGATCACAGATACGCAGTATTTT. Its translation: CASSLSPSGITDTQYF. The rearrangement uses TRBV27 and TRBJ2-3; TRBD2 aligns across 9 bases. Looked up from germline, CDR1 is MNHEY and CDR2 is SMNVEV (reference sequence). V was clipped by 2 bases and J by 2 bases; unmatched bases: 5. CDR3 size: 16 residues.